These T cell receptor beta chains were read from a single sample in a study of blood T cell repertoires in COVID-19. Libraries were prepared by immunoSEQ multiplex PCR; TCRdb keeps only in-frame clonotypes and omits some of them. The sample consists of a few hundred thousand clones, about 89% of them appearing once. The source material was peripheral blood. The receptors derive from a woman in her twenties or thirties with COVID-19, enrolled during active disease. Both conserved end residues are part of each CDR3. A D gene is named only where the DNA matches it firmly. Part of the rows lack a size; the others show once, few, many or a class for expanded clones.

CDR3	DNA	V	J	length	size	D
CASSLGAGGHYSTDTQYF	TGCGCCAGCAGCTTGGGAGCGGGAGGCCATTATAGCACAGATACGCAGTATTTT	TRBV5-1	TRBJ2-3	18	-	TRBD2
CASSSGLAGGTDTQYF	TGCGCCAGCAGCTCCGGACTAGCGGGAGGTACAGATACGCAGTATTTT	TRBV5-1	TRBJ2-3	16	-	TRBD2
CATSTLAGVDTQYF	TGTGCCACCAGCACCCTAGCGGGAGTAGATACGCAGTATTTT	TRBV15	TRBJ2-3	14	-	TRBD2
CASSMGQMNTEAFF	TGTGCCAGCAGTATGGGACAGATGAACACTGAAGCTTTCTTT	TRBV6-6	TRBJ1-1	14	-	TRBD1
CASSPADTQYF	TGTGCCAGCAGCCCCGCAGATACGCAGTATTTT	TRBV7-2	TRBJ2-3	11	-	-
CATSRGTAGGNQPQHF	TGTGCCACCAGCAGGGGTACTGCGGGGGGGAATCAGCCCCAGCATTTT	TRBV15	TRBJ1-5	16	-	-
CAWSSETAHEQYF	TGTGCCTGGAGTTCGGAGACAGCCCACGAGCAGTACTTC	TRBV30	TRBJ2-7	13	-	-
CASSITSGSFGSYEQYF	TGTGCCAGTAGTATAACTAGCGGGAGTTTTGGATCCTACGAGCAGTACTTC	TRBV19	TRBJ2-7	17	-	TRBD2
CASSPWDRAGNTEAFF	TGTGCCAGCAGCCCCTGGGACAGGGCCGGGAACACTGAAGCTTTCTTT	TRBV5-4	TRBJ1-1	16	-	TRBD1
CASGLDNPNTGELFF	TGTGCTAGTGGTTTGGACAACCCGAACACCGGGGAGCTGTTTTTT	TRBV12-5	TRBJ2-2	15	-	-
CASSFDRAGSPLHF	TGTGCCAGCAGCTTCGACAGGGCTGGCTCACCCCTCCACTTT	TRBV14	TRBJ1-6	14	-	TRBD1
CASSFPSGNTGELFF	TGCGCCAGCAGCTTTCCCTCAGGGAACACCGGGGAGCTGTTTTTT	TRBV5-1	TRBJ2-2	15	-	-
CASSLQGYQPQHF	TGCGCCAGCAGCCTACAGGGTTACCAGCCCCAGCATTTT	TRBV4-1	TRBJ1-5	13	-	-
CASSQGGHLLADQPQHF	TGTGCCAGCAGCCAAGGGGGACACCTTTTAGCAGATCAGCCCCAGCATTTT	TRBV3-1/TRBV3-2	TRBJ1-5	17	-	-
CATSDPRSVGDEQFF	TGTGCCACCAGTGACCCCAGGTCTGTGGGTGATGAGCAGTTCTTC	TRBV24-1	TRBJ2-1	15	-	-
CASSSTGGYSTNEKLFF	TGTGCCAGCAGCTCTACAGGGGGCTATTCAACTAATGAAAAACTGTTTTTT	TRBV9	TRBJ1-4	17	once	TRBD1
CASSVDSRYEQYF	TGTGCCAGCAGCGTCGACTCACGCTACGAGCAGTACTTC	TRBV9	TRBJ2-7	13	-	-
CASNPGQGYMSSPLHF	TGTGCCAGCAACCCGGGACAGGGGTACATGAGCTCACCCCTCCACTTT	TRBV7-2	TRBJ1-6	16	-	TRBD1
CASSQGSSQETQYF	TGCGCCAGCAGTCAGGGGTCATCCCAAGAGACCCAGTACTTC	TRBV10-1	TRBJ2-5	14	-	-
CASSFGTLEQFF	TGTGCCAGCAGCTTCGGGACACTTGAGCAGTTCTTC	TRBV7-9	TRBJ2-1	12	-	-
CASSPTSGSDEQFF	TGTGCCAGCAGTCCGACTAGCGGGAGTGATGAGCAGTTCTTC	TRBV6-6	TRBJ2-1	14	-	TRBD2
CASSLPGTSGYNEQFF	TGTGCCAGCAGCTTGCCCGGGACTAGCGGCTACAATGAGCAGTTCTTC	TRBV5-4	TRBJ2-1	16	-	TRBD2